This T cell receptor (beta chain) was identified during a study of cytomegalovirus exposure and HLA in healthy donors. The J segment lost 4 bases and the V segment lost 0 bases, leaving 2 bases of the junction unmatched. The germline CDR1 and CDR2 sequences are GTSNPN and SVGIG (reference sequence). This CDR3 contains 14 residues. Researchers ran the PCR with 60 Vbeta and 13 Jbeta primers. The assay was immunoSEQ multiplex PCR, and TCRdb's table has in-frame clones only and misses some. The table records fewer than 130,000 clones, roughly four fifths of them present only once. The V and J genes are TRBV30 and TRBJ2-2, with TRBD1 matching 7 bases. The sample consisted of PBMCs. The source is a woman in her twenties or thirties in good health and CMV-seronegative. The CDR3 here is CAWSVQGPTGELFF. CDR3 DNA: TGTGCCTGGAGTGTACAGGGGCCCACCGGGGAGCTGTTTTTT.